These 26 T cell receptor beta chains came from one sample sequenced in a study of OX40 agonist ivuxolimab in advanced cancers. The table came from immunoSEQ multiplex PCR; TCRdb's copy has only in-frame clones and leaves some out. The sample lists roughly 96,000 clones, approximately 80% occurring once. The sequenced sample was CD4+ or CD8+ T cells sorted from blood, obtained in a trial of the OX40 agonist ivuxolimab. These receptors originate from an adult with an advanced solid tumor such as melanoma, head and neck, liver or kidney cancer.

The CDR3 loop is CSVDTSGRLQEQYF. CDR3 DNA sequence: TGCAGCGTTGACACTAGCGGGAGGCTCCAGGAGCAGTACTTC. V usage is TRBV29-1 and J usage is TRBJ2-7; TRBD2 matches at 12 bases. There are 14 residues in the CDR3. Trimming took 3 bases from V and 7 from J; bases not matched to a gene: 7. The germline gives CDR1 SQVTM, CDR2 ANQGSEA.

The chain employs TRBV9 and TRBJ2-7, with TRBD2 matching 9 bases. V lost 3 bases, J lost 5 bases, and 12 bases stayed unmatched. CDR1 is SGDLS and CDR2 is YYNGEE in the germline V gene. The CDR3 totals 16 residues. The CDR3 is CASSAFVLAGMDEQYF. The CDR3 DNA reads as TGTGCCAGCAGCGCTTTCGTCCTAGCGGGAATGGACGAGCAGTACTTC.

The chain uses TRBV2 and TRBJ1-2; TRBD1 matches 10 bases. Trimming removed 3 bases from V and 4 bases from J; junction bases left unmatched: 2. Germline CDR1 SNHLY, CDR2 FYNNEI. This CDR3 region has 14 residues. The CDR3 spells CASSEGQGIYGYTF. In nucleotides, the CDR3 is TGTGCCAGCAGTGAGGGACAGGGGATCTATGGCTACACCTTC.

The rearrangement joins TRBV5-1 to TRBJ1-5; no clear D gene. Deletions cut 0 bases from V and 3 bases from J, with 7 bases between. The CDR3 is made up of 14 amino acids. Germline V gene data show CDR1 as SGHRS and CDR2 as YFSETQ. CDR3 region: CASSLEGNNQPQHF. DNA of the CDR3: TGCGCCAGCAGCTTGGAAGGAAACAATCAGCCCCAGCATTTT.

This clone was recorded once. The chain combines TRBV7-8 with TRBJ1-6, with D possibly matching TRBD1 (6 bases). This CDR3 has 16 residues. Per the germline V gene, CDR1 is SGHVS and CDR2 is FQNEAQ. V lost 5 bases to trimming and J lost 6 bases, with 17 bases between them. The CDR3 loop reads CASSLTGGAFNSPLHF. CDR3 DNA: TGTGCCAGCAGCCTCACGGGGGGGGCCTTTAATTCACCCCTCCACTTT.

In regard to this clone: This sample also contains other DNA sequences that code for the same CDR3. This rearrangement joins TRBV27 to TRBJ1-1; no definite D call. Trimming pared 3 bases from V and 3 bases from J, leaving 8 bases between. The CDR3 has 13 amino acids. The germline CDR1 and CDR2 sequences are MNHEY and SMNVEV (reference sequence). The CDR3 loop reads CASSFTGYTEAFF. The DNA for the CDR3 is TGTGCCAGCAGTTTCACCGGGTACACTGAAGCTTTCTTT.

The chain combines TRBV10-3 with TRBJ2-2; D unresolved. Between the trimmed V and J ends, which lost 2 bases and 4 bases, there was a span of 11 bases. The CDR3 loop spans 15 amino acids. The V gene's germline CDR1 is ENHRY and CDR2 SYGVKD. The CDR3 nucleotides read TGTGCCATCAGTGAGGCAATAGGGCTCACCGGGGAGCTGTTTTTT. Translated, it gives CAISEAIGLTGELFF.

J is TRBJ2-7 and V is TRBV18; TRBD1 is a possible D gene (5 bases). CDR3 length: 15 amino acids. CDR1 is KGHSH, CDR2 LQKENI, per germline. The V end was cut by 3 bases, the J end by 0 bases, with 12 bases between. DNA for the CDR3: TGTGCCAGCTCACCTGACGGCAGGGCCTCCTACGAGCAGTACTTC. The encoded protein is CASSPDGRASYEQYF.

This chain uses TRBV19 with TRBJ2-2, with 7 positions matching TRBD2. Germline CDR1 LNHDA, CDR2 SQIVND (reference sequence). The trim removed 0 bases at V and 5 bases at J, leaving 9 bases unmatched. CDR3 length: 17 amino acids. DNA for the CDR3: TGTGCCAGTAGTATAGATCGGTCGGGGGGTCGGACCGGGGAGCTGTTTTTT. Amino acid sequence: CASSIDRSGGRTGELFF.

This sequence joins TRBV19 and TRBJ1-2, with TRBD1 matching 11 bases. V gave up 5 bases and J gave up 4 bases; unmatched junction bases: 6. The germline V gene has CDR1 LNHDA and CDR2 SQIVND (reference sequence). The CDR3 has 15 residues. CDR3 coding DNA: TGTGCCAGTAGTCCTGGGACAGGGGGTAGCTATGGCTACACCTTC. Protein product: CASSPGTGGSYGYTF.

This clone has a handful of counts. This sequence joins TRBV27 and TRBJ2-1; 11 bases are shared with TRBD2. The CDR3 extends over 15 amino acids. The V and J ends lost 3 bases and 4 bases, in that order; junction bases with no gene match: 2. The germline V gene encodes CDR1 MNHEY and CDR2 SMNVEV (reference sequence). This chain's CDR3 is CASSFRLAGYNEQFF. CDR3 bases: TGTGCCAGCAGTTTCCGACTAGCGGGATACAATGAGCAGTTCTTC.

V gene TRBV4-2 combines with J gene TRBJ2-1, with D uncertain. The V gene lost 0 bases and the J gene lost 4 bases, with 10 bases spanning the gap. Germline CDR1 is LGHNA and CDR2 is YNFKEQ. CDR3 length equals 15 residues. The CDR3 is CASSQEWLLYNEQFF. CDR3 coding DNA: TGTGCCAGCAGCCAAGAATGGCTTCTTTACAATGAGCAGTTCTTC.

The chain joins TRBV4-1 to TRBJ1-2; 7 positions match TRBD1. Looked up from germline, CDR1 is MGHRA and CDR2 is YSYEKL. J was trimmed by 4 bases and V by 1 base; bases with no gene match: 6. The CDR3 length is 15 residues. Here the CDR3 DNA reads TGCGCCAGCAGCCAAGGACAGGGAGGAACCTATGGCTACACCTTC. Amino acid sequence: CASSQGQGGTYGYTF.

The chain combines TRBV30 with TRBJ2-5, with D possibly TRBD2 on 7 matching bases. Trimming took off 4 bases at V and 0 bases at J, with 21 bases between the two ends. This CDR3 region has 17 residues. Per germline, CDR1 GTSNPN and CDR2 SVGIG (reference sequence). CDR3 protein: CAWNPSRRGLYQETQYF. Here the CDR3 DNA reads TGTGCCTGGAATCCCTCTAGGCGGGGGCTGTACCAAGAGACCCAGTACTTC.

The rearrangement links TRBV5-1 to TRBJ1-1, with D unresolved. V was clipped by 0 bases and J by 4 bases, with 4 bases between them. Germline lookup yields CDR1 SGHRS and CDR2 YFSETQ. The CDR3 is made up of 12 amino acids. CDR3 sequence (DNA): TGCGCCAGCAGCTTGGTGGCCACTGAAGCTTTCTTT. Translating gives CASSLVATEAFF.

This clone showed up just a few times. The chain employs TRBV5-1 and TRBJ2-7; 12 nucleotides align to TRBD2. Trimming at V came to 6 bases and at J to 5 bases, leaving 3 bases not matched to a gene. The CDR3 contains 13 residues. Germline CDR1 and CDR2: SGHRS and YFSETQ. DNA for the CDR3: TGCGCCAGCACCCTAGCGGGGGGGAACGAGCAGTACTTC. Its translation: CASTLAGGNEQYF.

This clone was detected only once. The rearrangement uses TRBV6-4 and TRBJ2-3; TRBD2 agrees at 10 bases. The ends lost 7 bases at V and 5 bases at J; junction bases unmatched: 9. This CDR3 has 15 amino acids. Germline V gene data show CDR1 as MRHNA and CDR2 as SNTAGT. The CDR3 is CASKLAGNPRDTQYF. The CDR3 DNA reads as TGTGCCAGCAAACTAGCGGGGAATCCCCGAGATACGCAGTATTTT.

The CDR3 sequence is CASSYGDTGEGYF. The CDR3 DNA reads as TGTGCCAGCAGTTACGGCGATACAGGGGAGGGGTACTTC. V gene TRBV6-6 combines with J gene TRBJ2-7, with D perhaps TRBD1 or TRBD2 (7 bases each). Per the germline V gene, CDR1 is MNHNY and CDR2 is SVGAGI (reference sequence). The CDR3 is 13 residues long. The V gene lost 2 bases and the J gene lost 12 bases, with 17 bases spanning the gap.

This clone was observed many times. The chain carries TRBV30 and TRBJ2-2, with D unclear. The CDR3 contains 17 residues. Germline values: CDR1 GTSNPN, CDR2 SVGIG (reference sequence). V lost 0 bases and J lost 3, with 17 bases in between. The CDR3 reads CAWSVPPRLSYTGELFF. CDR3 sequence (DNA): TGTGCCTGGAGTGTACCCCCCCGCTTATCCTACACCGGGGAGCTGTTTTTT.

The chain has TRBV4-3 and TRBJ1-5; no definite D call. From germline, CDR1 is LGHNA and CDR2 YSLEER. CDR3 length: 16 amino acids. Trimming cost V 1 base and J 6 bases, with 16 bases left between them. The CDR3 DNA is TGCGCCAGCAGCCAAGGCGCGGTCAGTTTGGGTCAGCCCCAGCATTTT. It encodes CASSQGAVSLGQPQHF.

This clone was found a few times. This rearrangement joins TRBV21-1 to TRBJ2-3; TRBD2 is the table's D call, not checked against the DNA. TRBV21-1 is shown as a pseudogene. This CDR3 is built from 18 residues. CDR3 in amino acids: CASSKDPNGGGMTDTQYF. CDR3 nucleotide sequence: TGTGCCAGCAGCAAAGACCCTAATGGCGGGGGGATGACAGATACGCAGTATTTT.

The CDR3 bases are TGTGCCAGCAGTGGACAGATGAACACTGAAGCTTTCTTT. It specifies CASSGQMNTEAFF. This chain uses TRBV2 with TRBJ1-1; a possible D gene is TRBD1 (5 bases). Deletions cut 4 bases from V and 0 bases from J, with 6 bases between. CDR3 length: 13 amino acids. Germline CDR1 and CDR2: SNHLY and FYNNEI.

This clone was detected only a few times. The rearrangement links TRBV30 to TRBJ1-1; 7 bases fit TRBD1. Germline V gene data show CDR1 as GTSNPN and CDR2 as SVGIG (reference sequence). V dropped 3 bases and J dropped 0; count of bases not matched to a gene: 10. CDR3 length: 16 amino acids. Here the CDR3 reads CAWSVPYRGMNTEAFF. The DNA of the CDR3 is TGTGCCTGGAGCGTCCCTTACAGGGGCATGAACACTGAAGCTTTCTTT. Supplemented by reference TRBV30 and TRBJ1-1, the full variable domain reads SQTIHQWPATLVQPVGSPLSLECTVEGTSNPNLYWYRQAAGRGLQLLFYSVGIGQISSEVPQNLSASRPQDRQFILSSKKLLLSDSGFYLCAWSVPYRGMNTEAFFGQGTRLTVV.

The genes are TRBV30 and TRBJ1-1; TRBD1 agrees at 8 bases. Germline lookup yields CDR1 GTSNPN and CDR2 SVGIG (reference sequence). With V trimmed by 2 bases and J by 3 bases, 5 bases remained unmatched. The CDR3 extends over 14 amino acids. The CDR3 DNA reads as TGTGCCTGGAGTTCGACAGGGGATTACACTGAAGCTTTCTTT. Translated: CAWSSTGDYTEAFF. Full variable domain (rest looked up from reference TRBV30 and TRBJ1-1): SQTIHQWPATLVQPVGSPLSLECTVEGTSNPNLYWYRQAAGRGLQLLFYSVGIGQISSEVPQNLSASRPQDRQFILSSKKLLLSDSGFYLCAWSSTGDYTEAFFGQGTRLTVV.

The V call is TRBV6-5, the J call TRBJ1-2; D may be TRBD1 (6 bases). V was pared by 2 bases and J by 7 bases, with 14 bases between. CDR3 size: 14 residues. Germline CDR1 and CDR2: MNHEY and SVGAGI. The chain's CDR3 is CASSYEGGPAGYTF. CDR3 coding DNA: TGTGCCAGCAGTTACGAGGGGGGACCCGCTGGCTACACCTTC.

The chain links TRBV7-9 to TRBJ2-5; TRBD1 or TRBD2 may be the D gene (5 bases each). V lost 3 bases and J 5 bases, leaving 16 bases between the germline ends. Germline-derived CDR1 and CDR2 are SEHNR and FQNEAQ (reference sequence). The CDR3 loop spans 15 amino acids. The CDR3 nucleotides read TGTGCCAGCAGCTTCATGAGGGGCAGGATGGAGACCCAGTACTTC. Its protein is CASSFMRGRMETQYF.